Listed below are T cell receptor beta chains from one sample, sequenced in a study of blood T cell repertoires in COVID-19. The method was immunoSEQ multiplex PCR; TCRdb's version includes in-frame clones alone and lacks a portion of them. The sample gives about 130,000 clones, about 85% of which show up once; around 9.8% is in the top ten. Input material: peripheral blood. All receptors come from a man between 40 and 49 years old with active or convalescent COVID-19. Each CDR3 is given without its conserved first and last residue.

V,CDR3
TRBV12-5,ASGLPLAGASGGGELF
TRBV4-2,ARNVLRDRGSYEQY
TRBV7-2,ASSFRFSSGGQSYEQY
TRBV6-4,ASSDSYSYNSPLH
TRBV10-3,AISSTGFNSPLH
TRBV7-9,ASSQHSYEQY
TRBV2,ASIPGQTGVAKNIQY
TRBV6-5,ASRTGTSGGRQY
TRBV5-6,ASSFSLPETQY
TRBV10-2,ASSDYPRQPQH
TRBV10-3,AISETENSPLH
TRBV3-1/TRBV3-2,ASSQGGARSNQPQH